Below, 27 T cell receptor beta chains from the same sample are listed, as sequenced in a study of beta chain features in type 1 diabetes. Expressed TCRB transcripts were sequenced because the isolated RNA had all been reverse transcribed beforehand. Clones were read by immunoSEQ multiplex PCR, and TCRdb kept only the in-frame ones, dropping some. The data show more than 85,000 clones, less than 40% seen once. Sequencing input: stem cell memory CD4+ T cells from blood. These receptors all come from a woman aged 18-29 years in good health.

V and J are TRBV27 and TRBJ2-1, with 10 nucleotides matching TRBD2. The length of the CDR3 is 15 residues. Germline assignment: CDR1 MNHEY and CDR2 SMNVEV (reference sequence). The junction had 7 bases not matched to a gene; V was cut back by 2 bases and J by 9 bases. The CDR3 is CASSLKAGGPAEQFF. The CDR3 DNA reads TGTGCCAGCAGTTTAAAAGCGGGAGGGCCGGCTGAGCAGTTCTTC.

CDR3 coding DNA: TGTGCCAGCACTCCGCTGGGCAGGGGGACCTATGGCTACACCTTC. It codes for CASTPLGRGTYGYTF. The chain links TRBV6-9 to TRBJ1-2, with 7 bases fitting TRBD1. Unmatched junction bases numbered 12, after V lost 7 bases and J lost 4 bases. The CDR3 runs 15 residues. Germline lookup yields CDR1 MNHGY and CDR2 SVAAGI.

The chain employs TRBV19 and TRBJ2-7, with no clear D. CDR3 size: 17 residues. Trimming stripped 3 bases from V and 2 bases from J, with 20 bases between. Germline CDR1 and CDR2: LNHDA and SQIVND (reference sequence). The CDR3: CASSIRGFGQRAYEQYF. In DNA form, the CDR3 reads TGTGCCAGTAGTATTAGAGGTTTCGGTCAGAGAGCCTACGAGCAGTACTTC.

The V and J genes are TRBV29-1 and TRBJ1-2; 9 nucleotides match TRBD1. V lost 8 bases to trimming and J lost 6 bases; unmatched junction nucleotides: 13. There are 14 residues in the CDR3. Germline V gene lookup returns CDR1 SQVTM and CDR2 ANQGSEA. The CDR3 DNA is TGCAGCACGTCCGACAGGGGGGCTTGGAATGGCTACACCTTC. This codes for CSTSDRGAWNGYTF. Drawing the rest from reference TRBV29-1 and TRBJ1-2, the complete variable domain is SAVISQKPSRDICQRGTSLTIQCQVDSQVTMMFWYRQQPGQSLTLIATANQGSEATYESGFVIDKFPISRPNLTFSTLTVSNMSPEDSSIYLCSTSDRGAWNGYTFGSGTRLTVV.

This clone was seen a few times. The V and J genes are TRBV7-9 and TRBJ2-7; a weak D match, TRBD2 (5 bases). Germline V gene data show CDR1 as SEHNR and CDR2 as FQNEAQ (reference sequence). V lost 5 bases and J lost 5, with 22 bases in between. The CDR3 spans 16 residues. The CDR3 DNA follows: TGTGCCAGCAGCCTGGCCCATAGCGCTTACGTTGACGAGCAGTACTTC. This translates into CASSLAHSAYVDEQYF.

The chain combines TRBV28 with TRBJ1-1, with D tentatively TRBD1 (5 bases). Trimming took 8 bases from V and 7 from J, leaving 20 bases between them. The CDR3 spans 14 residues. Germline V CDR1 and CDR2: MDHEN, SYDVKM. CDR3 DNA sequence: TGTGCCAGCCGTAGCGGGGGTATGTTCGGTGAAGCTTTCTTT. Translation gives CASRSGGMFGEAFF.

The chain combines TRBV28 with TRBJ2-2; D unclear. The CDR3 is 12 residues long. Trimming took 6 bases from V and 5 from J, leaving 7 bases between them. CDR1 is MDHEN, CDR2 SYDVKM, per germline. The CDR3 nucleotides read TGTGCCAGCAGCTATTGGACCGGGGAGCTGTTTTTT. It encodes CASSYWTGELFF.

V usage is TRBV19 and J usage is TRBJ1-1; D gene uncertain. Germline V gives CDR1 LNHDA, CDR2 SQIVND (reference sequence). Trimming removed 7 bases from V and 5 bases from J, with 11 bases in between. This CDR3 is 12 amino acids long. The CDR3: CASTGFTTEAFF. As DNA, the CDR3 is TGTGCCAGTACGGGGTTCACGACTGAAGCTTTCTTT.

V gene TRBV7-9 combines with J gene TRBJ1-1, with D possibly being TRBD1 (5 bases). The CDR3 sequence is 14 residues long. Deletions cut 2 bases from V and 4 bases from J, with 11 bases between. Germline V gene lookup returns CDR1 SEHNR and CDR2 FQNEAQ (reference sequence). The CDR3 bases are TGTGCCAGCAGCTTAAGCGATAGGGGCACTGAAGCTTTCTTT. This codes for CASSLSDRGTEAFF.

This clone was counted between two and nine times. The chain uses TRBV7-2 and TRBJ2-1, with D tentatively TRBD1 (6 bases). The CDR3 loop spans 15 amino acids. The germline gives CDR1 SGHTA, CDR2 FQGNSA. Trimming stripped 3 bases from V and 12 bases from J, with 21 bases between. The DNA of the CDR3 is TGTGCCAGCAGCTTCCTCAGGGGTTCACAAAGATTGCAGTTCTTC. Protein: CASSFLRGSQRLQFF.

V gene TRBV27 combines with J gene TRBJ1-5; D may be TRBD1 (5 bases). The V gene's germline CDR1 is MNHEY and CDR2 SMNVEV (reference sequence). The CDR3 length is 19 residues. The V gene lost 3 bases and the J gene lost 2 bases, with 23 bases spanning the gap. CDR3 residues: CASSFVGIGGQFGNQPQHF. CDR3 bases: TGTGCCAGCAGTTTCGTTGGCATCGGCGGACAATTCGGCAATCAGCCCCAGCATTTT.

This CDR3 reads CASSYRVSNQPQHF. In nucleotides, the CDR3 is TGTGCCAGCAGCTACAGGGTTAGCAATCAGCCCCAGCATTTT. The rearrangement joins TRBV7-8 to TRBJ1-5; tentative D call: TRBD1 (6 bases). The CDR3 length is 14 residues. The V end was cut by 4 bases, the J end by 0 bases, with 7 bases between. The germline V gene has CDR1 SGHVS and CDR2 FQNEAQ. The variable domain in full, completed from reference TRBV7-8 and TRBJ1-5, reads GAGVSQSPRYKVAKRGQDVALRCDPISGHVSLFWYQQALGQGPEFLTYFQNEAQLDKSGLPSDRFFAERPEGSVSTLKIQRTQQEDSAVYLCASSYRVSNQPQHFGDGTRLSIL.

The V gene is TRBV4-1, the J gene TRBJ2-3; 13 bases are a match to TRBD2. After removal of 1 base from V and 6 bases from J, the junction contained 16 bases not matched to a gene. This CDR3 contains 20 residues. The germline CDR1 and CDR2 sequences are MGHRA and YSYEKL. The chain's CDR3 is CASSQAPGLAGRVQRDTQYF. CDR3 bases: TGCGCCAGCAGCCAAGCCCCGGGACTAGCGGGGCGAGTCCAAAGGGATACGCAGTATTTT.

The V call is TRBV30, the J call TRBJ2-2; D not resolved. CDR3 size: 12 residues. Per germline, CDR1 GTSNPN and CDR2 SVGIG (reference sequence). Trimming left V 3 bases short and J 6 bases short, with 8 bases between. As DNA, the CDR3 is TGTGCCTGGAGCCCCCTCCCCGGGGAGCTGTTTTTT. This encodes CAWSPLPGELFF. The full variable domain, with the rest looked up from reference TRBV30 and TRBJ2-2, is SQTIHQWPATLVQPVGSPLSLECTVEGTSNPNLYWYRQAAGRGLQLLFYSVGIGQISSEVPQNLSASRPQDRQFILSSKKLLLSDSGFYLCAWSPLPGELFFGEGSRLTVL.

The CDR3 sequence is CASSRAGTGGVGYTF. The CDR3, as DNA: TGCGCCAGCAGTAGGGCCGGGACAGGGGGCGTCGGCTACACCTTC. The chain combines TRBV5-1 with TRBJ1-2, with 12 bases matching TRBD1. This CDR3 is built from 15 residues. V lost 5 bases to trimming and J lost 8 bases; unmatched junction nucleotides: 10. Germline V lookup: CDR1 SGHRS, CDR2 YFSETQ.

The gene calls are TRBV29-1 and TRBJ2-1; 9 nucleotides line up with TRBD2. This CDR3 contains 18 residues. CDR1 is SQVTM, CDR2 ANQGSEA, per germline. J was trimmed by 2 bases and V by 6 bases; bases with no gene match: 17. The CDR3 reads CSVAHLAGPPSTYNEQFF. CDR3 nucleotide sequence: TGCAGCGTGGCCCATCTAGCGGGACCTCCATCCACCTACAATGAGCAGTTCTTC.

The chain links TRBV9 to TRBJ2-1; the match to TRBD2 covers 11 bases. This CDR3 comprises 17 residues. Germline V gene lookup returns CDR1 SGDLS and CDR2 YYNGEE. The ends lost 3 bases at V and 3 bases at J; junction bases unmatched: 8. The CDR3 protein is CASSARGTSGIYNEQFF. The CDR3 nucleotides are TGTGCCAGCAGCGCCAGAGGGACTAGCGGAATCTACAATGAGCAGTTCTTC.

This clone was counted a few times. This rearrangement joins TRBV5-1 to TRBJ2-1; 14 positions agree with TRBD2. This CDR3 has 17 amino acids. V lost 4 bases to trimming and J lost 5 bases; unmatched junction nucleotides: 8. Germline V gives CDR1 SGHRS, CDR2 YFSETQ. This CDR3 is CASSPTLTSGRDNEQFF. The CDR3 DNA sequence: TGCGCCAGCAGCCCTACTTTGACTAGCGGGAGGGACAATGAGCAGTTCTTC. The whole variable domain, filled in from reference TRBV5-1 and TRBJ2-1, reads KAGVTQTPRYLIKTRGQQVTLSCSPISGHRSVSWYQQTPGQGLQFLFEYFSETQRNKGNFPGRFSGRQFSNSRSEMNVSTLELGDSALYLCASSPTLTSGRDNEQFFGPGTRLTVL.

CDR3 in DNA: TGCAGCGTTGAAGATCCGAGGCTTCCCTATGGCTACACCTTC. Protein product: CSVEDPRLPYGYTF. The chain has TRBV29-1 and TRBJ1-2; D call uncertain. This CDR3 region has 14 residues. Germline CDR1 is SQVTM and CDR2 is ANQGSEA. V was cut by 0 bases and J by 4 bases, with 12 bases left in between.

Turning to this clone: The junction differs from germline at one of its ends, possibly a read error. The chain uses TRBV15 and TRBJ2-5, with 8 bases identical to TRBD1. Per the germline V gene, CDR1 is LNHNV and CDR2 is YYDKDF (reference sequence). The CDR3 sequence is 15 residues long. CDR3: CATSGETGGQETQYF. CDR3 nucleotides: TGTGCCACCAGCGGAGAAACAGGGGGCCAAGAGACCCAGTACTTC. The variable domain in full, completed from reference TRBV15 and TRBJ2-5, reads DAMVIQNPRYQVTQFGKPVTLSCSQTLNHNVMYWYQQKSSQAPKLLFHYYDKDFNNEADTPDNFQSRRPNTSFCFLDIRSPGLGDTAMYLCATSGETGGQETQYFGPGTRLLVL.

This chain links TRBV7-6 with TRBJ2-7, with TRBD2 matching over 9 bases. CDR3 length: 14 residues. The junction had 3 bases not matched to a gene; V was cut back by 1 base and J by 5 bases. Germline V gene data show CDR1 as SGHVS and CDR2 as FNYEAQ. CDR3 sequence: CASSLVLAGDEQYF. The DNA for the CDR3 is TGTGCCAGCAGCTTAGTGTTAGCGGGAGACGAGCAGTACTTC.

This clone was seen only a few times. CDR3 residues: CASSENSFGEQYF. The CDR3 nucleotides are TGTGCCAGCAGTGAAAACAGTTTTGGCGAGCAGTACTTC. V gene TRBV2 combines with J gene TRBJ2-7; D call uncertain. This CDR3 comprises 13 residues. The germline gives CDR1 SNHLY, CDR2 FYNNEI. V shed 2 bases and J shed 6 bases, with 11 bases lying between them.

This clone was seen more than once but under ten times. The chain is built from TRBV10-3 and TRBJ2-5; a possible D gene is TRBD1 (6 bases). The CDR3 extends over 13 amino acids. V was trimmed by 7 bases and J by 1 base, leaving 10 bases between them. Germline values: CDR1 ENHRY, CDR2 SYGVKD. The CDR3 here is CAINRDTQETQYF. The CDR3 coding sequence is TGTGCCATCAATAGGGACACCCAAGAGACCCAGTACTTC.

This sequence joins TRBV20-1 and TRBJ2-7; no clear D gene. From germline, CDR1 is DFQATT and CDR2 SNEGSKA (reference sequence). The CDR3 length is 10 residues. V lost 6 bases and J 3 bases, leaving 6 bases between the germline ends. The chain's CDR3 is CSAYNYEQYF. The CDR3 DNA sequence: TGCAGTGCGTATAACTACGAGCAGTACTTC.

The chain combines TRBV28 with TRBJ1-2, with TRBD1 matching over 9 bases. The germline V gene encodes CDR1 MDHEN and CDR2 SYDVKM. V dropped 5 bases and J dropped 4; count of bases not matched to a gene: 8. This CDR3 comprises 15 residues. This CDR3 is CASSNFGTGSYGYTF. The CDR3 DNA reads TGTGCCAGCAGTAACTTTGGGACAGGGTCCTATGGCTACACCTTC.

The CDR3 DNA is TGCGCCAGCAGCGGACGCCTAGCGGGGAAATACAATGAGCAGTTCTTC. It yields the protein CASSGRLAGKYNEQFF. V usage is TRBV4-3 and J usage is TRBJ2-1, with 9 bases identical to TRBD2. V shed 5 bases, J shed 4 bases, and the junction held 9 bases outside the gene matches. Germline CDR1 is LGHNA and CDR2 is YSLEER. There are 16 residues in the CDR3.

This chain joins TRBV7-9 and TRBJ2-7; 10 positions agree with TRBD2. The CDR3 has 15 amino acids. Trimming took 6 bases from V and 2 from J; bases not matched to a gene: 7. Germline V gives CDR1 SEHNR, CDR2 FQNEAQ (reference sequence). CDR3 nucleotide sequence: TGTGCCAGCAGATCAATAAGCGGGAGGGCCTACGAGCAGTACTTC. Translated: CASRSISGRAYEQYF.